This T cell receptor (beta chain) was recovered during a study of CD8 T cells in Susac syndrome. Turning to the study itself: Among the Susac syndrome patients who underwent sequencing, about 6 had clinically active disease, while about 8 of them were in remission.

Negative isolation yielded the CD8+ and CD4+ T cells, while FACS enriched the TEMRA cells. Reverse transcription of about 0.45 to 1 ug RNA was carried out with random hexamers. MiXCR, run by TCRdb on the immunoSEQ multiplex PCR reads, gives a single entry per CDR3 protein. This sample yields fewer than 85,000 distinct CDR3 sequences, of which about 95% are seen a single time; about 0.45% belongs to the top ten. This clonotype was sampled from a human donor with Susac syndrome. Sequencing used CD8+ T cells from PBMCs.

The CDR3 reads CSVEAGAGDTQYF. In DNA form, the CDR3 reads TGCAGCGTTGAAGCGGGAGCGGGAGATACGCAGTATTTT. This rearrangement joins TRBV29-1 to TRBJ2-3; D is possibly TRBD2 (6 bases). Germline-derived CDR1 and CDR2 are SQVTM and ANQGSEA. This CDR3 is 13 amino acids long. V lost 1 base and J lost 5, with 10 bases in between.